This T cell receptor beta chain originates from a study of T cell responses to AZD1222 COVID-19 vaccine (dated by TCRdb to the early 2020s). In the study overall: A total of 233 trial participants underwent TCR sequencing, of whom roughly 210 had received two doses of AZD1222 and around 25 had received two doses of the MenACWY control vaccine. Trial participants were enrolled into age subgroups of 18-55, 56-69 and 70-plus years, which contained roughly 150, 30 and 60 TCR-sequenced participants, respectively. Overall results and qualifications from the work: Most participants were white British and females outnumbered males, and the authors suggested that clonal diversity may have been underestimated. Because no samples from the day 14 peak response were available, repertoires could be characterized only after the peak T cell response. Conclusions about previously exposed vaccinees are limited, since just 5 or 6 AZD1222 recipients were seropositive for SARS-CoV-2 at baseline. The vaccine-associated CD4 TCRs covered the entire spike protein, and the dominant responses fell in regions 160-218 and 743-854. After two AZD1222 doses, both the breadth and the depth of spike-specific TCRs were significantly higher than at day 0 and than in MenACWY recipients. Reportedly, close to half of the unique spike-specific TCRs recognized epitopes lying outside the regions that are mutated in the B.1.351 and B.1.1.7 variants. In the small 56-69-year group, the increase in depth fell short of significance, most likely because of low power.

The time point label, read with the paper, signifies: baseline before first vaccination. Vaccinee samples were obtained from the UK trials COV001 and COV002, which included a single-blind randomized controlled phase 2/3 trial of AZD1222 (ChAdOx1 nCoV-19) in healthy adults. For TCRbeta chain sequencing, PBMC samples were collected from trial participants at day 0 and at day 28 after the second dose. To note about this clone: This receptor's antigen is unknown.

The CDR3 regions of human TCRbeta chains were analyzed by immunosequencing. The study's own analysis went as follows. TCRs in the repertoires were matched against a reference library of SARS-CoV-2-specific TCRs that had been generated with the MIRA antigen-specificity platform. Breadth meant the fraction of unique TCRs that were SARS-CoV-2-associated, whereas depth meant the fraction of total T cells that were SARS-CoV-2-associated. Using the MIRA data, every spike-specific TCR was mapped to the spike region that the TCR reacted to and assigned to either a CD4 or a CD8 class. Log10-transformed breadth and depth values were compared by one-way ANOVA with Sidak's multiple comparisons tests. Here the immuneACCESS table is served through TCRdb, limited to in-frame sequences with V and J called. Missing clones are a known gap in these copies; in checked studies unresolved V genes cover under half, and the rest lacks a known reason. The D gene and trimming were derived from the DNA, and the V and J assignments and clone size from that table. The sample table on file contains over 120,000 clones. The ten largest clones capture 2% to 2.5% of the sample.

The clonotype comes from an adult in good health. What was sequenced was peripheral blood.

In nucleotides, the sequence is TGTGCCGCAGTTCTTTCCTATAATTCACCCCTCCACTTT. Translated, it gives CAAVLSYNSPLHF. The chain was built from TRBV6-5 and TRBJ1-6; too little of a D gene remains to name it. A distance of 9 bases separates the germline ends of V and J, which lose 11 bases and 1 base respectively. Taken from cysteine to phenylalanine, the CDR3 has 13 residues. The read is trimmed to its CDR3 DNA, 39 bases read in frame from base 1. The germline V gene encodes CDR1 MNHEY and CDR2 SVGAGI.